The 11 T cell receptor beta chains listed next were all sequenced from one sample in a study of early T cells in non-severe SARS-CoV-2 infection. Using its own MiXCR run on the 5' RACE reads, TCRdb lists one record per CDR3 protein. Of around 56,000 distinct CDR3 sequences in the sample, 13% were seen once. Sequencing was performed on whole blood, taken at baseline. All receptors come from an adult who was a healthcare worker with PCR-confirmed SARS-CoV-2 infection or an uninfected control (not recorded which).

This clonotype was counted a few times. The chain employs TRBV18 and TRBJ1-5, with 8 nucleotides matching TRBD1. Germline V gene data show CDR1 as KGHSH and CDR2 as LQKENI. V lost 4 bases and J lost 5; bases outside the gene matches: 7. The CDR3 contains 15 residues. CDR3 sequence (DNA): TGTGCCAGCTCACAGGATACAGGGGGACATCAGCCCCAGCATTTT. Translated: CASSQDTGGHQPQHF.

The chain links TRBV12-3 or TRBV12-4 to TRBJ2-3, with a weak D call TRBD2 (6 bases). The ends were cut back, 5 bases at V and 0 bases at J, with 12 bases in the middle. The CDR3 runs to 15 residues. This CDR3 reads CASSPRGSSTDTQYF. The DNA for the CDR3 is TGTGCCAGCAGTCCTCGGGGGTCTAGCACAGATACGCAGTATTTT.

J is TRBJ2-5 and V is TRBV9; 9 bases are a match to TRBD2. V was clipped by 0 bases and J by 7 bases; unmatched bases: 7. In germline, CDR1 is SGDLS, CDR2 YYNGEE. The CDR3 is 15 residues long. CDR3 nucleotide sequence: TGTGCCAGCAGCGTAGGGATAGCGGGAGTACGGACCCAGTACTTC. It yields the protein CASSVGIAGVRTQYF.

This clonotype was counted many times. V and J are TRBV7-2 and TRBJ1-1; D remains unclear. The V gene's germline CDR1 is SGHTA and CDR2 FQGNSA. The CDR3 length is 13 residues. V was clipped by 3 bases and J by 4 bases, with 9 bases between them. The chain's CDR3 is CASSFLEVTEAFF. CDR3 nucleotides: TGTGCCAGCAGCTTCCTTGAGGTCACTGAAGCTTTCTTT.

This clonotype was seen ten or more times. One end of the junction varies from germline; a read error may be responsible. The rearrangement links TRBV7-7 to TRBJ2-2; D may be TRBD1 (6 bases). The CDR3 length is 15 residues. Germline V lookup: CDR1 SSHAT, CDR2 FNYEAQ (reference sequence). As DNA, the CDR3 is TGTGCTAGCAGCTCTGGGGGCCCGAACACCGGGGAGCTGTTTTTT. This gives the protein CASSSGGPNTGELFF. The full variable domain, rest sourced from reference TRBV7-7 and TRBJ2-2, is GAGVSQSPRYKVTKRGQDVTLRCDPISSHATLYWYQQALGQGPEFLTYFNYEAQPDKSGLPSDRFSAERPEGSISTLTIQRTEQRDSAMYRCASSSGGPNTGELFFGEGSRLTVL.

This clonotype occurred many times. This chain's CDR3 is CSVGLAGGIEQYF. The CDR3 DNA reads TGCAGCGTGGGACTAGCGGGAGGAATCGAGCAGTACTTC. The gene calls are TRBV29-1 and TRBJ2-7, with 15 bases identical to TRBD2. The CDR3 loop spans 13 amino acids. Losses at the gene ends were 6 bases for V and 6 bases for J; bases not matched to a gene: 3. Germline V CDR1 and CDR2: SQVTM, ANQGSEA.

The chain recombines TRBV27 with TRBJ1-1; D gene unclear. The CDR3 length is 13 residues. V lost 6 bases and J 3 bases, leaving 11 bases between the germline ends. Germline lookup yields CDR1 MNHEY and CDR2 SMNVEV (reference sequence). This chain's CDR3 is CASSHTWDTEAFF. CDR3 coding DNA: TGTGCCAGCAGCCATACCTGGGACACTGAAGCTTTCTTT.

There are a few counts of this clonotype. The chain employs TRBV5-1 and TRBJ2-5; no clear D gene. The CDR3 sequence is 12 residues long. Germline V CDR1 and CDR2: SGHRS, YFSETQ. The ends were cut back, 4 bases at V and 0 bases at J, with 4 bases in the middle. The CDR3 sequence is CASSEYQETQYF. The CDR3 DNA is TGCGCCAGCAGCGAATACCAAGAGACCCAGTACTTC.

At least ten counts were recorded for this clonotype. The rearrangement uses TRBV27 and TRBJ2-4; tentatively, D is TRBD1 or TRBD2 (5 bases each). The CDR3 consists of 15 residues. The V end was cut by 7 bases, the J end by 3 bases, with 16 bases between. Per germline, CDR1 MNHEY and CDR2 SMNVEV (reference sequence). CDR3 in amino acids: CASKGLGQDKNIQYF. The CDR3 DNA reads TGTGCCAGCAAAGGACTGGGGCAGGACAAAAACATTCAGTACTTC.

This clonotype was detected ten times or more. The chain combines TRBV5-1 with TRBJ1-6; 10 nucleotides match TRBD1. CDR3 size: 14 residues. With V trimmed by 3 bases and J by 8 bases, 2 bases remained unmatched. The germline gives CDR1 SGHRS, CDR2 YFSETQ. The CDR3 region has the DNA TGCGCCAGCAGCTCTGGACAGGGGGATTCACCCCTCCACTTT. This codes for CASSSGQGDSPLHF.

This clonotype has a handful of counts. The genes are TRBV7-8 and TRBJ2-5, with D uncertain. Germline V gene data show CDR1 as SGHVS and CDR2 as FQNEAQ. This CDR3 has 12 amino acids. V lost 5 bases and J lost 3, with 7 bases in between. The CDR3 loop is CASSMTEETQYF. The DNA for the CDR3 is TGTGCCAGCAGCATGACCGAAGAGACCCAGTACTTC.